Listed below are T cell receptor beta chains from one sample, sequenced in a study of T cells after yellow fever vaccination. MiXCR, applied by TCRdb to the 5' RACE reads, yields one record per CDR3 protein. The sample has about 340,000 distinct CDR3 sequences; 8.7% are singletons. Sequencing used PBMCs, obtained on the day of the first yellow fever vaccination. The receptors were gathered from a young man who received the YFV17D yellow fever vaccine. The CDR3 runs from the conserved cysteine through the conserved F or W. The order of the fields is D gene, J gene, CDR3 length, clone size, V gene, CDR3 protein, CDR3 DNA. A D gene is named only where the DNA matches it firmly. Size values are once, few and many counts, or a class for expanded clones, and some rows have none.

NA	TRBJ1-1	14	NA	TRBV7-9	CASRSQTGETEAFF	TGTGCCAGCAGATCGCAGACAGGTGAGACTGAAGCTTTCTTT
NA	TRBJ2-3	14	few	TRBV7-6	CASSLVYGADTQYF	TGTGCCAGCAGCTTAGTTTATGGCGCAGATACGCAGTATTTT
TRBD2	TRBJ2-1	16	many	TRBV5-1	CASSSGLAFSYNEQFF	TGCGCCAGCAGCTCGGGACTAGCGTTCTCCTACAATGAGCAGTTCTTC
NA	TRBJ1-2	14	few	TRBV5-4	CASSRPRERYGYTF	TGTGCCAGCAGCAGACCCCGGGAACGCTATGGCTACACCTTC
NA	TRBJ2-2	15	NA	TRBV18	CASSPRRADTGELFF	TGTGCCAGCTCACCACGCAGGGCCGACACCGGGGAGCTGTTTTTT
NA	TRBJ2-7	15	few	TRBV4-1	CASSQVGTPSYEQYF	TGCGCCAGCAGCCAAGTGGGGACTCCCTCCTACGAGCAGTACTTC
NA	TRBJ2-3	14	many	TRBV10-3	CAITGSGAEDTQYF	TGTGCCATCACGGGTTCGGGGGCAGAAGATACGCAGTATTTT
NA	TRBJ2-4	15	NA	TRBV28	CASSPRDTVKNIQYF	TGTGCCAGCAGTCCTCGGGACACCGTCAAAAACATTCAGTACTTC
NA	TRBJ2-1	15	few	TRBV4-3	CASSQGTARYNEQFF	TGCGCCAGCAGCCAAGGGACAGCCAGGTACAATGAGCAGTTCTTC
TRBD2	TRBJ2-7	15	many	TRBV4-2	CASSPERGGSYEQYF	TGTGCCAGCAGCCCCGAGCGGGGGGGCTCCTACGAGCAGTACTTC
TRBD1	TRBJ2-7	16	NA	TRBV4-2	CASSLTVRDRVDEQYF	TGTGCCAGCAGCCTTACCGTCCGGGACAGGGTGGACGAGCAGTACTTC
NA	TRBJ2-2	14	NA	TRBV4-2	CASSSAGATGELFF	TGTGCCAGCAGCTCTGCGGGGGCCACCGGGGAGCTGTTTTTT
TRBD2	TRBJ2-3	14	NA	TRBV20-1	CSAKLAGGTDTQYF	TGCAGTGCCAAACTAGCGGGGGGGACAGATACGCAGTATTTT
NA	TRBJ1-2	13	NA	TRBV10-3	CAISEIQGPGYTF	TGTGCCATCAGTGAGATACAGGGTCCTGGCTACACCTTC
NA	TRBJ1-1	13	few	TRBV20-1	CSATRGRDIEAFF	TGCAGTGCTACCCGAGGTCGGGACATTGAAGCTTTCTTT
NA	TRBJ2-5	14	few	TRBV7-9	CASSLIAYQETQYF	TGTGCCAGCAGCTTAATCGCTTACCAAGAGACCCAGTACTTC
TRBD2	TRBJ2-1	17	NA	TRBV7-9	CASSLPPQRGRGNEQFF	TGTGCCAGCAGCTTACCCCCTCAGCGGGGGCGGGGCAATGAGCAGTTCTTC
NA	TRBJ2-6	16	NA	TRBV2	CASRATGTSGANVLTF	TGTGCCAGCAGGGCGACAGGAACCTCTGGGGCCAACGTCCTGACTTTC